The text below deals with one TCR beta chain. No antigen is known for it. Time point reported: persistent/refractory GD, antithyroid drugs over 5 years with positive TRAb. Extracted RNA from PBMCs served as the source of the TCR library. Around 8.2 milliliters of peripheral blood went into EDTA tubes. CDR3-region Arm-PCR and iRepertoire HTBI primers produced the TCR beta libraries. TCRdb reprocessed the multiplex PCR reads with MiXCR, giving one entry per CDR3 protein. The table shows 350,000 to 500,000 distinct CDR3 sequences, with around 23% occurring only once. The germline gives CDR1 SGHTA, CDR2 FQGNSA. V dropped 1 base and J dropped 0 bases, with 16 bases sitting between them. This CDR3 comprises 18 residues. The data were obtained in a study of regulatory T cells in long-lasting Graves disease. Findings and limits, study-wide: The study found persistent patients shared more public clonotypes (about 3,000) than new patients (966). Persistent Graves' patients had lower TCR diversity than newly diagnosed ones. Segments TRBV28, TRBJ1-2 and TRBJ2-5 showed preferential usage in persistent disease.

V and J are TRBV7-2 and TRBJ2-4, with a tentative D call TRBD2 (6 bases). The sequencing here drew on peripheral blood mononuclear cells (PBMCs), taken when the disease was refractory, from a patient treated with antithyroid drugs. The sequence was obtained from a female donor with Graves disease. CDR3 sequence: CASSLGAGRGRAKNIQYF. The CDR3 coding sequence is TGTGCCAGCAGCTTAGGCGCGGGAAGGGGCCGAGCCAAAAACATTCAGTACTTC.